This T cell receptor (beta chain) derives from a study of blood T cell repertoires in COVID-19. Whole-study context: The cDNA or gDNA used as material had been derived from T cells, B-cell-depleted T cells, or PBMCs.

Profiled with immunoSEQ multiplex PCR; TCRdb holds only in-frame clones, not every one. The profile covers about 280,000 clones, with under 90% appearing a single time and approximately 2% taken by the ten largest. V was clipped by 5 bases and J by 9 bases; unmatched bases: 6. The germline V gene has CDR1 LNHDA and CDR2 SQIVND (reference sequence). There are 15 residues in the CDR3. This receptor was obtained from a man in his fifties with acute or convalescent COVID-19. Material for sequencing was peripheral blood. The genes are TRBV19 and TRBJ1-6; 11 bases fit TRBD1. CDR3 in amino acids: CASSGQGAPRSPLHF. The CDR3, as DNA: TGTGCCAGTAGTGGACAGGGGGCGCCCCGTTCACCCCTCCACTTT.